Given below is one TCR beta chain in context. This specimen comes from a study of cytotoxic CD8 clonotypes in ibrutinib-treated CLL. Per germline, CDR1 KGHSH and CDR2 LQKENI. The CDR3 runs 20 residues. Trimming left V 2 bases short and J 0 bases short, with 23 bases between. The assay was immunoSEQ multiplex PCR, and TCRdb's table has in-frame clones only and misses some. The table records a few hundred thousand clones, under 70% of them present only once. The chain carries TRBV18 and TRBJ1-5; D unclear. The receptor comes from a human donor with chronic lymphocytic leukemia. This material consisted of PBMCs, taken after 36 months of ibrutinib treatment. This CDR3 reads CASSPTQPGSGSYSNQPQHF. CDR3 coding DNA: TGTGCCAGCTCACCAACCCAGCCGGGATCCGGGTCTTATAGCAATCAGCCCCAGCATTTT.